Each of the 27 T cell receptor beta chains below was sequenced from the same sample in a study of beta chain features in type 1 diabetes. The isolated RNA, all of it, was reverse transcribed, so expressed TCRB transcripts were what got sequenced. The table came from immunoSEQ multiplex PCR; TCRdb's copy has only in-frame clones and leaves some out. The table lists roughly 290,000 clones, roughly 8% of them singletons, with roughly 0.94% in the top ten. The source material was central memory CD4+ T cells from blood. The receptors come from a woman under 30 in good health.

The gene calls are TRBV18 and TRBJ2-3; D is uncertain. V lost 0 bases, J lost 6 bases, and 7 bases lay in between. The CDR3 runs to 13 residues. CDR1 is KGHSH, CDR2 LQKENI, per germline. The CDR3 protein is CASSPPTGDTQYF. Written as DNA, the CDR3 is TGTGCCAGCTCACCACCTACTGGGGATACGCAGTATTTT. Supplemented by reference TRBV18 and TRBJ2-3, the full variable domain reads NAGVMQNPRHLVRRRGQEARLRCSPMKGHSHVYWYRQLPEEGLKFMVYLQKENIIDESGMPKERFSAEFPKEGPSILRIQQVVRGDSAAYFCASSPPTGDTQYFGPGTRLTVL.

This clone was found a few times. The V and J genes are TRBV10-1 and TRBJ2-3, with TRBD2 matching over 7 bases. CDR3 length: 19 residues. J was trimmed by 0 bases and V by 3 bases; bases with no gene match: 15. Germline CDR1 WNHNN, CDR2 SYGVQD (reference sequence). CDR3 coding DNA: TGCGCCAGCAGTGAAATTGCGGGGGAGGACGTCATTAGCACAGATACGCAGTATTTT. Translation: CASSEIAGEDVISTDTQYF.

The CDR3 reads CSVGGIRGYTF. The CDR3 bases are TGCAGCGTGGGGGGTATTCGTGGCTACACCTTC. This chain links TRBV29-1 with TRBJ1-2; D might be TRBD1 (5 bases). CDR1 and CDR2 (germline): SQVTM, ANQGSEA. This CDR3 comprises 11 residues. The ends were cut back, 6 bases at V and 7 bases at J, with 12 bases in the middle.

This clone was seen a handful of times. This chain links TRBV19 with TRBJ2-7, with D possibly being TRBD2 (6 bases). This CDR3 has 14 residues. CDR1 is LNHDA, CDR2 SQIVND, per germline (reference sequence). With 6 bases removed from V and 2 bases from J, the gap between germline ends came to 14 bases. The CDR3 region is CASRMAEGTYEQYF. The CDR3 nucleotides read TGTGCCAGTAGGATGGCGGAGGGAACCTACGAGCAGTACTTC.

This clone has just a few counts. The chain recombines TRBV5-1 with TRBJ2-5; D is ambiguous. V lost 4 bases and J 3 bases, leaving 16 bases between the germline ends. The CDR3 is 15 amino acids. Germline assignment: CDR1 SGHRS and CDR2 YFSETQ. CDR3 nucleotide sequence: TGCGCCAGCAGCCCTGGATATGACCGTAAAGAGACCCAGTACTTC. This translates into CASSPGYDRKETQYF.

This clone came up a few times. This sequence joins TRBV5-4 and TRBJ2-5; TRBD1 or TRBD2 may be the D gene (5 bases each). Trimming took 1 base from V and 4 from J, leaving 14 bases between them. Germline CDR1 reads SGHNT; CDR2 reads YYREEE (reference sequence). CDR3 size: 15 residues. CDR3 residues: CASSLHIQGRETQYF. CDR3 sequence (DNA): TGTGCCAGCAGCTTGCACATCCAGGGACGAGAGACCCAGTACTTC.

On this clone itself: The junction and the germline gene differ at one end; a read error may be behind it. The V call is TRBV11-3, the J call TRBJ2-3; D remains ambiguous. This CDR3 is 14 amino acids long. Germline V gives CDR1 SGHNT, CDR2 YENEEA. The CDR3 DNA sequence: TGTGCCAGCAGCCTAGACTCCAGCACAGATACGCAGTATTTT. It encodes CASSLDSSTDTQYF.

CDR3 protein: CASSPQPDRGYGYTF. CDR3 in DNA: TGTGCCAGCAGCCCACAACCCGACAGGGGCTATGGCTACACCTTC. The J gene is TRBJ1-2, the V gene TRBV7-9; 8 bases align to TRBD1. CDR1 is SEHNR and CDR2 is FQNEAQ in the germline V gene (reference sequence). Unmatched junction bases numbered 9, after V lost 5 bases and J lost 4 bases. The CDR3 is made up of 15 amino acids.

This clone was picked up a small number of times. J is TRBJ1-2 and V is TRBV16, with D uncertain. The CDR3 runs to 11 residues. From germline, CDR1 is KGHSY and CDR2 FQNENV. V was trimmed by 2 bases and J by 8 bases, leaving 6 bases between them. In nucleotides, the CDR3 is TGTGCCAGCAGCCAAGTGAGGGGCTACACCTTC. Encoded protein: CASSQVRGYTF. Complete variable domain (other parts from reference TRBV16 and TRBJ1-2): GEEVAQTPKHLVRGEGQKAKLYCAPIKGHSYVFWYQQVLKNEFKFLISFQNENVFDETGMPKERFSAKCLPNSPCSLEIQATKLEDSAVYFCASSQVRGYTFGSGTRLTVV.

This clone was observed a handful of times. CDR3 region: CASSLNAYNEQFF. CDR3 nucleotide sequence: TGTGCCAGCAGCTTAAACGCCTACAATGAGCAGTTCTTC. This rearrangement joins TRBV7-7 to TRBJ2-1; D not certain. Germline CDR1 SSHAT, CDR2 FNYEAQ (reference sequence). V was clipped by 2 bases and J by 2 bases, with 4 bases between them. This CDR3 region has 13 residues.

This clone turned up a few times. The chain combines TRBV7-6 with TRBJ1-5; D ambiguous. The germline V and J ends were trimmed by 5 bases and 3 bases, with 11 bases remaining between them. The CDR3 covers 14 residues. Germline CDR1 is SGHVS and CDR2 is FNYEAQ. The CDR3 DNA is TGTGCCAGCAGCCCGCCAGGTGACAATCAGCCCCAGCATTTT. It specifies CASSPPGDNQPQHF.

This clone was counted at least ten times. The chain joins TRBV5-4 to TRBJ1-1; TRBD1 aligns across 9 bases. CDR3 size: 15 residues. V trimming: 4 bases; J trimming: 5 bases; junction bases outside the gene matches: 9. Germline CDR1 is SGHNT and CDR2 is YYREEE (reference sequence). DNA of the CDR3: TGTGCCAGCAGCCGTAGCAGGGACAGGGAAACTGAAGCTTTCTTT. Translating it yields CASSRSRDRETEAFF.

There are many counts of this clone. The chain recombines TRBV4-3 with TRBJ1-4, with D unresolved. The CDR3 covers 15 residues. The V gene's germline CDR1 is LGHNA and CDR2 YSLEER. V was trimmed by 1 base and J by 8 bases, leaving 14 bases between them. Here the CDR3 DNA reads TGCGCCAGCAGCCAAGTAGCGGGAAGCGGGGAAAAACTGTTTTTT. Translated: CASSQVAGSGEKLFF.

There are a few counts of this clone. Different DNA sequences within this sample yield the same CDR3. The chain employs TRBV6-5 and TRBJ1-4; D uncertain. V lost 0 bases, J lost 7 bases, and 6 bases lay in between. The CDR3 loop spans 13 amino acids. Germline V gene lookup returns CDR1 MNHEY and CDR2 SVGAGI. CDR3: CASSYSFSEKLFF. In DNA, the CDR3 is TGTGCCAGCAGTTACTCGTTTTCTGAAAAACTGTTTTTT.

This clone was picked up a small number of times. The V and J genes are TRBV7-2 and TRBJ1-2; D gene ambiguous. In germline, CDR1 is SGHTA, CDR2 FQGNSA. The CDR3 loop spans 14 amino acids. The V and J ends lost 1 base and 2 bases respectively, with 8 bases between them. In nucleotides, the CDR3 is TGTGCCAGCAGCTTAGGGTCAGCGAACTATGGCTACACCTTC. This gives the protein CASSLGSANYGYTF.

This chain connects TRBV5-1 to TRBJ2-5, with D unclear. The CDR3 contains 15 residues. The ends were cut back, 3 bases at V and 2 bases at J, with 14 bases in the middle. The germline CDR1 and CDR2 sequences are SGHRS and YFSETQ. DNA of the CDR3: TGCGCCAGCAGCTCCCCCCGGAGAGGACAAGAGACCCAGTACTTC. Residues: CASSSPRRGQETQYF.

This clone was found many times. V and J are TRBV15 and TRBJ2-1; possible D gene TRBD2, 5 bases. Deletions cut 3 bases from V and 4 bases from J, with 10 bases between. The CDR3 is made up of 14 amino acids. CDR1 is LNHNV, CDR2 YYDKDF, per germline (reference sequence). The CDR3 region has the DNA TGTGCCACCAGCAGTATCCGGGGTTACAATGAGCAGTTCTTC. It yields the protein CATSSIRGYNEQFF.

This clone appeared a few times. The chain couples TRBV29-1 to TRBJ1-1, with D hard to call. The CDR3 consists of 13 residues. The germline V and J ends were trimmed by 6 bases and 5 bases, with 16 bases remaining between them. CDR1 is SQVTM, CDR2 ANQGSEA, per germline. For the CDR3, the DNA is TGCAGCGTCGACGATCTCGGGAGGACTGAAGCTTTCTTT. This gives the protein CSVDDLGRTEAFF.

The chain uses TRBV6-5 and TRBJ2-2; D remains unclear. V was pared by 3 bases and J by 2 bases, with 10 bases between. The CDR3 totals 15 residues. CDR1 and CDR2 from the germline V gene are MNHEY and SVGAGI. The CDR3 spells CASSYGPPNTGELFF. The CDR3 nucleotides are TGTGCCAGCAGTTATGGCCCACCTAACACCGGGGAGCTGTTTTTT.

Of note for this clone: A clone one base away is much larger, so this may be a read error. The rearrangement links TRBV7-9 to TRBJ1-5, with 9 nucleotides matching TRBD1. Germline V lookup: CDR1 SEHNR, CDR2 FQNEAQ (reference sequence). After removal of 7 bases from V and 4 bases from J, the junction contained 8 bases not matched to a gene. The CDR3 is made up of 15 amino acids. DNA for the CDR3: TGTGCCAGCAACTACGGGACAGGGATAAATCAGCCCCAGCATTTT. Translated: CASNYGTGINQPQHF.

This clone was detected ten times or more. The chain carries TRBV5-8 and TRBJ1-2, with D possibly being TRBD1 (5 bases). The germline gives CDR1 SGHTS, CDR2 YDEGEE. The CDR3 extends over 15 amino acids. Between the trimmed V and J ends, which lost 0 bases and 7 bases, there was a span of 16 bases. CDR3 in DNA: TGTGCCAGCAGCTTGGAAGCAGGGAGGACGTTTGGCTACACCTTC. It encodes CASSLEAGRTFGYTF.

V and J are TRBV15 and TRBJ2-5; 7 nucleotides align to TRBD1. The tail of the sequence fits TRBJ2-7 better, so the J call may be wrong. Germline CDR1 is LNHNV and CDR2 is YYDKDF (reference sequence). The CDR3 is 14 residues long. CDR3 DNA sequence: TGTGCCACCAGCAGTGACAGGGACGCCTACGAGCAGTACTTC. As protein: CATSSDRDAYEQYF.

The rearrangement uses TRBV9 and TRBJ2-1; TRBD1 matches at 8 bases. Trimming cost V 7 bases and J 7 bases; bases outside gene matches: 16. Germline-derived CDR1 and CDR2 are SGDLS and YYNGEE. The CDR3 is 16 residues long. CDR3 protein: CASSKQGVESSNEQFF. The CDR3 nucleotides are TGTGCCAGCTCGAAACAGGGGGTAGAGAGTTCGAATGAGCAGTTCTTC.

V usage is TRBV2 and J usage is TRBJ2-3, with D possibly being TRBD2 (5 bases). Trimming removed 5 bases at V and 0 bases at J, with 9 bases between. Looked up from germline, CDR1 is SNHLY and CDR2 is FYNNEI. This CDR3 is built from 14 residues. As DNA, the CDR3 is TGTGCCAGCAGTCGGGATCTGAGCACAGATACGCAGTATTTT. Translating gives CASSRDLSTDTQYF.

The CDR3 reads CASSLGGSNQPQHF. The CDR3 DNA is TGTGCCAGCAGCTTAGGGGGTTCCAATCAGCCCCAGCATTTT. This rearrangement joins TRBV11-3 to TRBJ1-5; D gene ambiguous. This CDR3 region has 14 residues. With 1 base removed from V and 3 bases from J, the gap between germline ends came to 7 bases. Germline CDR1 reads SGHNT; CDR2 reads YENEEA.

This chain joins TRBV29-1 and TRBJ1-4, with D uncertain. Germline assignment: CDR1 SQVTM and CDR2 ANQGSEA. Trimming removed 7 bases at V and 8 bases at J, with 20 bases between. CDR3 length: 14 amino acids. In DNA, the CDR3 is TGCAGCGCCAAGGAGCAACACAGAGGAGAAAAACTGTTTTTT. It translates to CSAKEQHRGEKLFF.

The rearrangement uses TRBV4-1 and TRBJ2-1; D ambiguous. Germline values: CDR1 MGHRA, CDR2 YSYEKL. Deletions cut 3 bases from V and 5 bases from J, with 17 bases between. The CDR3 contains 16 residues. CDR3 protein: CASSHPTAVADNEQFF. The CDR3 region has the DNA TGCGCCAGCAGCCACCCCACGGCGGTAGCTGACAATGAGCAGTTCTTC.